This T cell receptor beta chain was retrieved from a study of blood T cell repertoires in COVID-19. On the study more broadly: The origin of the acute and convalescent COVID-19 samples was the United States, Italy and Spain. Sample material is recorded as cDNA or gDNA derived from T cells, B-cell-depleted T cells, or PBMCs.

This CDR3 has 14 residues. V dropped 5 bases and J dropped 13; count of bases not matched to a gene: 16. From germline, CDR1 is SGHVS and CDR2 FQNEAQ. Profiled with immunoSEQ multiplex PCR; TCRdb holds only in-frame clones, not every one. The sample gives around 100,000 clones, 85% to 90% of which show up once; about 13% is in the top ten. The sequenced material came from peripheral blood. V is TRBV7-8 and J is TRBJ1-2; 7 bases match TRBD1. The TCR was taken from a human donor in a cohort sampled during active COVID-19. CDR3 sequence: CASSPYVVGTALTF. The DNA of the CDR3 is TGTGCCAGCAGCCCCTATGTCGTCGGGACAGCTCTCACCTTC.